The rows below give T cell receptor beta chains drawn from one sample of a study of CD8+CD57+ T cells in acquired aplastic anemia. Each CDR3 protein is one row after TCRdb ran MiXCR on the reads. In the table there are approximately 200,000 distinct CDR3 sequences, 61% of which are singletons. Specimen: sorted CD4+, CD8+, or CD8+CD57+ T cells (not recorded which) from PBMCs. Every receptor here comes from a human donor in good health. Both conserved end residues are part of each CDR3. Fields, in order: D gene, clone size, V gene, J gene, CDR3 DNA, CDR3 protein. The D gene is left open where the match is weak. Clone sizes are given selectively: once, few, many, or a class where the clone is expanded.

NA	NA	TRBV7-3	TRBJ1-1	TGTGCCAGCAGCTCCAGGGGAAACACTGAAGCTTTCTTT	CASSSRGNTEAFF
NA	NA	TRBV7-6	TRBJ1-1	TGTGCCAGCAGCCAATTTCCGAGGTCTGAAGCTTTCTTT	CASSQFPRSEAFF
TRBD1	NA	TRBV20-1	TRBJ2-1	TGCAGTGCTAGGTACTCCGGGGACAGGGTATTCTTC	CSARYSGDRVFF
NA	NA	TRBV25-1	TRBJ2-5	TGTGCCAGCAGTGAACCCACTGGAGGGGCGGCCCAGTACTTC	CASSEPTGGAAQYF
NA	many	TRBV27	TRBJ2-7	TGTGCCAGCAGCCCCCTGGGCTACGAGCAGTACTTC	CASSPLGYEQYF
NA	once	TRBV29-1	TRBJ2-1	TGCAGCGTAGGACATCTCGAGCAGTTCTTC	CSVGHLEQFF
NA	NA	TRBV29-1	TRBJ2-3	TGCAGCGTTAGTACTTCAGCAGATACGCAGTATTTT	CSVSTSADTQYF
TRBD1	many	TRBV24-1	TRBJ1-2	TGTGCCACCAGTGATTTGGGTCTGGGACAGGATGGCTACACCTTC	CATSDLGLGQDGYTF
TRBD1	NA	TRBV15	TRBJ2-1	TGTGCCACCAGCAGTCCGGGACAGGGGCCCGACAATGAGCAGTTCTTC	CATSSPGQGPDNEQFF
TRBD2	NA	TRBV7-9	TRBJ2-7	TGTGCCAGCAGCTTAGTTGTTAGCGGGATTGGATACGAGCAGTACTTC	CASSLVVSGIGYEQYF
NA	many	TRBV7-9	TRBJ2-3	TGTGCCAGCAGCTTTGACTGGCGCACAGATACGCAGTATTTT	CASSFDWRTDTQYF
NA	many	TRBV20-1	TRBJ2-7	TGCAGTGCTAGGGGCCCGGTTGACTACGAGCAGTACTTC	CSARGPVDYEQYF
NA	NA	TRBV5-1	TRBJ1-1	TGCGCCAGCAGCTTGGCTGGCTCAAGCACTGAAGCTTTCTTT	CASSLAGSSTEAFF
NA	many	TRBV5-6	TRBJ1-2	TGTGCCAGCCGCCAAGACAGCTATGGCTACACCTTC	CASRQDSYGYTF
TRBD1	NA	TRBV29-1	TRBJ1-2	TGCAGCATAATGGGCGGGACAGGGGTTTTGAACTATGGCTACACCTTC	CSIMGGTGVLNYGYTF
NA	many	TRBV15	TRBJ2-5	TGTGCCACCAGCAGCCCCACCGGATTGGAGACCCAGTACTTC	CATSSPTGLETQYF
NA	NA	TRBV9	TRBJ1-6	TGTGCCAGCAGCGTAGATTTAGGTTCACCCCTCCACTTT	CASSVDLGSPLHF
TRBD1	NA	TRBV20-1	TRBJ1-6	TGCAGTGCTAGAGGGGGACAGGTCGATTCACCCCTCCACTTT	CSARGGQVDSPLHF
TRBD1	NA	TRBV7-2	TRBJ2-7	TGTGCCAGCAGCCCTTGGGGGACAGGGATGGGCGAGCAGTACTTC	CASSPWGTGMGEQYF
TRBD2	once	TRBV5-1	TRBJ2-2	TGCGCCAGCAGCCTGCTGACTAGCGGGAGGGGTAACACCGGGGAGCTGTTTTTT	CASSLLTSGRGNTGELFF
TRBD2	NA	TRBV5-1	TRBJ2-5	TGCGCCAGCAGCTTGGTTGGCAGGTCGGGAGGTTTAGAGGCCCAGTACTTC	CASSLVGRSGGLEAQYF
NA	NA	TRBV7-9	TRBJ1-2	TGTGCCAGCAGACAAACCCAGATGCACTATGGCTACACCTTC	CASRQTQMHYGYTF
TRBD2	NA	TRBV7-9	TRBJ2-7	TGTGCCAGCAGCGAAGGGACTAGCGAGGAGTACGAGCAGTACTTC	CASSEGTSEEYEQYF
TRBD1	NA	TRBV2	TRBJ1-2	TGTGCCAGCAGTGAACTAGGAGGGGGCGGCTACACCTTC	CASSELGGGGYTF
NA	once	TRBV12-3/TRBV12-4	TRBJ2-7	TGTGCCGGCATAACCGGGGGGCAGGTCTCTTGCTACGAGCAGTACTTC	CAGITGGQVSCYEQYF
NA	NA	TRBV20-1	TRBJ2-7	TGCAGTGCGTACGGGAATTGGACTGACTACGAGCAGTACTTC	CSAYGNWTDYEQYF